This T cell receptor beta chain was observed in a study of cytomegalovirus exposure and HLA in healthy donors. While the first cohort had fewer than 850 subjects, the donors belonged to the separate validation cohort of roughly 130 subjects. The CDR3 extends over 16 amino acids. The trim removed 5 bases at V and 0 bases at J, leaving 6 bases unmatched. Germline lookup yields CDR1 SGHTA and CDR2 FQGNSA. Produced via immunoSEQ multiplex PCR; TCRdb's table is partial and in-frame only. The sample gives some 170,000 clones, approximately 87% of which show up once; roughly 1.5% is in the top ten. Sequencing was carried out using PBMCs. The chain links TRBV7-2 to TRBJ1-3; 8 bases align to TRBD1. This sequence was found in a woman aged 25 to 45 in good health and CMV-seronegative. CDR3 region: CASSGGQGLSGNTIYF. In nucleotides, the CDR3 is TGTGCCAGCAGCGGCGGACAGGGTCTCTCTGGAAACACCATATATTTT.